The 20 T cell receptor beta chains given below trace back to one sample, sequenced in a study of blood T cell repertoires in COVID-19. TCRdb's table, derived via immunoSEQ multiplex PCR, lists solely in-frame clones and lacks some. The data contain hundreds of thousands of clones, 88% of them singletons. The sequenced sample consisted of peripheral blood. The receptors come from a woman between 35 and 50 years old who had recovered from COVID-19.

The V gene is TRBV2, the J gene TRBJ2-1; 7 bases fit TRBD1. The trim removed 3 bases at V and 8 bases at J, leaving 7 bases unmatched. This CDR3 spans 14 amino acids. Germline loops: CDR1 SNHLY, CDR2 FYNNEI. CDR3: CASSEVEGGDEQFF. CDR3 in DNA: TGTGCCAGCAGTGAGGTGGAAGGGGGCGATGAGCAGTTCTTC.

The rearrangement links TRBV29-1 to TRBJ2-2, with a weak D call TRBD1 (5 bases). The germline V and J ends were trimmed by 3 bases and 7 bases, with 15 bases remaining between them. The CDR3 has 14 amino acids. Germline assignment: CDR1 SQVTM and CDR2 ANQGSEA. CDR3 residues: CSVEGPGRHGELFF. As DNA, the CDR3 is TGCAGCGTTGAGGGGCCGGGCAGGCACGGGGAGCTGTTTTTT.

This chain connects TRBV6-2 or TRBV6-3 to TRBJ2-2, with D possibly matching TRBD2 (6 bases). The CDR3 covers 17 residues. Germline assignment: CDR1 MNHEY and CDR2 SVGEGT. V gave up 2 bases and J gave up 4 bases, with 17 bases separating them. The CDR3: CASSYVPGAHLTGELFF. The CDR3 DNA is TGTGCCAGCAGTTACGTCCCGGGAGCCCACCTCACCGGGGAGCTGTTTTTT.

The chain carries TRBV29-1 and TRBJ1-2, with unresolved D. This CDR3 has 10 amino acids. Trimming took 4 bases from V and 7 from J, leaving 7 bases between them. CDR1 SQVTM and CDR2 ANQGSEA come from the germline V gene. The CDR3 nucleotides read TGCAGCGTTGGTGCAGGTGGCTACACCTTC. Its translation: CSVGAGGYTF.

The genes are TRBV2 and TRBJ1-2; no clear D gene. The CDR3 covers 13 residues. Germline V gene lookup returns CDR1 SNHLY and CDR2 FYNNEI. Between the trimmed V and J ends, which lost 2 bases and 8 bases, there was a span of 12 bases. The CDR3 is CASSEPPPGGYTF. For the CDR3, the DNA is TGTGCCAGCAGTGAACCTCCGCCGGGAGGCTACACCTTC.

The chain recombines TRBV29-1 with TRBJ2-3; 9 bases align to TRBD2. Germline V CDR1 and CDR2: SQVTM, ANQGSEA. CDR3 size: 13 residues. The CDR3 reads CAARGGATDTQYF. The CDR3 nucleotides read TGCGCCGCGCGGGGGGGAGCGACAGATACGCAGTATTTT.

This sequence joins TRBV29-1 and TRBJ2-7, with D possibly TRBD1 on 5 matching bases. Germline CDR1 SQVTM, CDR2 ANQGSEA. V gave up 2 bases and J gave up 2 bases, with 10 bases separating them. This CDR3 contains 13 residues. CDR3 DNA sequence: TGCAGCGTTGAACGGACGGACACCTACGAGCAGTACTTC. It encodes CSVERTDTYEQYF.

This clone has just a few counts. This chain links TRBV12-3 or TRBV12-4 with TRBJ1-1; D perhaps matches TRBD1 (6 bases). Trimming cost V 8 bases and J 7 bases, with 17 bases left between them. The CDR3 consists of 13 residues. DNA of the CDR3: TGTGCCAGCCAACAGGGAAATTGGGTTGAAGCTTTCTTT. Protein sequence: CASQQGNWVEAFF.

The chain links TRBV13 to TRBJ2-7, with TRBD1 matching over 8 bases. Germline CDR1 PRHDT, CDR2 FYEKMQ (reference sequence). The CDR3 totals 13 residues. With 1 base clipped from V and 6 bases from J, the junction kept 2 bases outside the gene matches. DNA for the CDR3: TGTGCCAGCAGCTTAGAAACAGGGGGCGAGCAGTACTTC. Its translation: CASSLETGGEQYF.

The rearrangement joins TRBV20-1 to TRBJ2-1; weak D call: TRBD1 (5 bases). The CDR3 is 11 amino acids. The V and J ends lost 3 bases and 12 bases respectively, with 12 bases between them. Germline lookup yields CDR1 DFQATT and CDR2 SNEGSKA (reference sequence). The CDR3 bases are TGCAGTGCTAGGGCAGGGTCGGGGCAGTTCTTC. Its protein is CSARAGSGQFF.

The chain joins TRBV7-3 to TRBJ1-2; D perhaps matches TRBD1 (6 bases). Germline-derived CDR1 and CDR2 are SGHTA and FQGTGA. The CDR3 runs to 13 residues. V was trimmed by 5 bases and J by 7 bases, leaving 14 bases between them. CDR3 bases: TGTGCCAGCAGCCCCCAGGTAGGGGGTGGCTACACCTTC. The encoded protein is CASSPQVGGGYTF.

The chain is built from TRBV29-1 and TRBJ2-7, with TRBD2 matching over 12 bases. CDR3 length: 16 residues. Germline values: CDR1 SQVTM, CDR2 ANQGSEA. Unmatched junction bases numbered 11, after V lost 5 bases and J lost 3 bases. The CDR3 nucleotides are TGCAGCGTTCCTTGGGGCGGGACTAGCGGGTGCTACGAGCAGTACGTC. This translates into CSVPWGGTSGCYEQYV.

The gene calls are TRBV6-6 and TRBJ2-1; 10 bases are a match to TRBD2. V lost 0 bases and J lost 10; bases outside the gene matches: 6. This CDR3 has 15 residues. Germline V gene data show CDR1 as MNHNY and CDR2 as SVGAGI (reference sequence). The DNA of the CDR3 is TGTGCCAGCAGTTACTCGACTAGCGGGCGGCGGGAGCAGTTCTTC. Translating gives CASSYSTSGRREQFF.

V and J are TRBV19 and TRBJ2-2, with 7 bases matching TRBD1. V shed 5 bases and J 4 bases; nucleotides not matched to a gene: 7. CDR1 is LNHDA, CDR2 SQIVND, per germline (reference sequence). This CDR3 region has 15 residues. The DNA of the CDR3 is TGTGCCAGTAGTGCGACAGGGTTGGGCACCGGGGAGCTGTTTTTT. Amino acids: CASSATGLGTGELFF. The full variable domain, completed using reference TRBV19 and TRBJ2-2, is DGGITQSPKYLFRKEGQNVTLSCEQNLNHDAMYWYRQDPGQGLRLIYYSQIVNDFQKGDIAEGYSVSREKKESFPLTVTSAQKNPTAFYLCASSATGLGTGELFFGEGSRLTVL.

The chain couples TRBV6-1 to TRBJ2-3; weak D call: TRBD1 (6 bases). This CDR3 spans 16 amino acids. Germline CDR1 MNHNS, CDR2 SASEGT. V was clipped by 0 bases and J by 2 bases, with 12 bases between them. The CDR3 loop reads CASSEAAGVHTDTQYF. In DNA, the CDR3 is TGTGCCAGCAGTGAAGCGGCAGGGGTTCACACAGATACGCAGTATTTT.

The chain carries TRBV18 and TRBJ2-1; no definite D call. The CDR3 spans 13 residues. V shed 2 bases and J shed 14 bases, with 16 bases lying between them. Germline CDR1 is KGHSH and CDR2 is LQKENI. The CDR3 DNA reads TGTGCCAGCTCACCAGACCCACACCCTCGGGAGTTCTTC. It translates to CASSPDPHPREFF.

The DNA of the CDR3 is TGTGCAAGTCGCTTAGCCCCCCTGGCTAGTCCCTTCCCCTACGGGGAGCTGTTTTTT. It yields the protein CASRLAPLASPFPYGELFF. The genes are TRBV12-2 and TRBJ2-2; no DNA check was done on the table's D call, TRBD2. TRBV12-2 is classified as a pseudogene. The CDR3 contains 19 residues.

This chain links TRBV7-3 with TRBJ2-3; maybe TRBD2 (6 bases). Germline V gene data show CDR1 as SGHTA and CDR2 as FQGTGA. V was shortened by 5 bases and J by 7 bases, with 13 bases between the two germline ends. This CDR3 region has 13 residues. The CDR3 reads CASSPGRGNTQYF. CDR3 coding DNA: TGTGCCAGCAGCCCGGGACGGGGGAATACGCAGTATTTT.

This clone was picked up a small number of times. The chain carries TRBV10-3 and TRBJ1-1, with D possibly being TRBD1 (5 bases). Trimming removed 3 bases from V and 0 bases from J, with 17 bases in between. CDR1 and CDR2 from the germline V gene are ENHRY and SYGVKD. This CDR3 is built from 17 residues. The CDR3 region is CAISDRAGHIMNTEAFF. The CDR3 DNA reads TGTGCCATCAGTGACCGCGCAGGGCACATCATGAACACTGAAGCTTTCTTT.

The V call is TRBV7-2, the J call TRBJ1-3; TRBD1 might be the D (6 bases). Germline loops: CDR1 SGHTA, CDR2 FQGNSA. The CDR3 is 15 residues long. The V end was cut by 1 base, the J end by 3 bases, with 10 bases between. CDR3 in DNA: TGTGCCAGCAGCTTAGGGGGGCGGCATGGAAACACCATATATTTT. Residues: CASSLGGRHGNTIYF.